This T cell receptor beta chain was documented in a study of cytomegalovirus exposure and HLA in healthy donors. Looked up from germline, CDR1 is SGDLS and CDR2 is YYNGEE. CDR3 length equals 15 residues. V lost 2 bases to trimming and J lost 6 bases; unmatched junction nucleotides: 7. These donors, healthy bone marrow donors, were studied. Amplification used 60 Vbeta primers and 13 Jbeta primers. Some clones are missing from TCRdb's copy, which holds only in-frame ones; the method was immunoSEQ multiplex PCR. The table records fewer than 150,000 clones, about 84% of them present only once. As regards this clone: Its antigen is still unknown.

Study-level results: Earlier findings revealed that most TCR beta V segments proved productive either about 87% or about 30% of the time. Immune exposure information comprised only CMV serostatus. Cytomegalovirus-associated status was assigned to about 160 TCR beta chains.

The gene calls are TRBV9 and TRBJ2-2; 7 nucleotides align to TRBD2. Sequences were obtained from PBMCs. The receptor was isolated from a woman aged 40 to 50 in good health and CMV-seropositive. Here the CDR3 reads CASSVREGVAGELFF. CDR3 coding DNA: TGTGCCAGCAGCGTTAGGGAGGGAGTGGCCGGGGAGCTGTTTTTT.